A selection of T cell receptor beta chains follows, all from one sample in a study of monozygotic twins with inflammatory bowel disease. TCRdb reprocessed the 5' RACE reads and reports one entry per CDR3 protein, with no DNA. In all, the sample yields fewer than 450,000 distinct CDR3 sequences. Sequences were obtained from blood. Every receptor here comes from a human donor with ulcerative colitis or Crohn's disease, or a healthy co-twin of an affected twin (not recorded which). Both conserved end residues are part of each CDR3. Each record gives: CDR3 protein, J gene, V gene.

CASSLRQGVEQYF | TRBJ2-7 | TRBV4-3
CSASVAGGRPYNEQFF | TRBJ2-1 | TRBV20-1
CSVAAGTANSYEQYF | TRBJ2-7 | TRBV29-1
CSAPKSGRMNTEAFF | TRBJ1-1 | TRBV20-1
CASSQDSRGVYNEQFF | TRBJ2-1 | TRBV4-1
CASRAELSSYNEQFF | TRBJ2-1 | TRBV12-3/TRBV12-4
CAISEATGYNEQFF | TRBJ2-1 | TRBV10-3
CASSPGQGPYGYTF | TRBJ1-2 | TRBV6-1
CASSQEAPLRTEAFF | TRBJ1-1 | TRBV4-1
CASSKQGGLEKLFF | TRBJ1-4 | TRBV27
CASSQGWTGFGYTF | TRBJ1-2 | TRBV3-1
CASSPRTSGSTDTQYF | TRBJ2-3 | TRBV21-1
CSADSTGQVYGYTF | TRBJ1-2 | TRBV29-1
CSAGDRVSKNIQYF | TRBJ2-4 | TRBV20-1
CASSSRGRGDYEQYF | TRBJ2-7 | TRBV5-1
CASSLAGSRGTDTQYF | TRBJ2-3 | TRBV5-5
CASSQYPNVASGGVAKNIQYF | TRBJ2-4 | TRBV4-1
CASSYSMWDGYEQYF | TRBJ2-7 | TRBV6-5
CASSLGFGQDQETQYF | TRBJ2-5 | TRBV7-2
CASALVTGNTIYF | TRBJ1-3 | TRBV7-9
CATSDPGTTSHEQYF | TRBJ2-7 | TRBV24-1
CASSDRGFTEAFF | TRBJ1-1 | TRBV2
CASSLVGGLDGYTF | TRBJ1-2 | TRBV7-9
CASSRAVQETQYF | TRBJ2-5 | TRBV5-1
CASSPPTGSASPLHF | TRBJ1-6 | TRBV7-2
CASSVARTGDNSPLHF | TRBJ1-6 | TRBV9
CASSQAPGKRADTQYF | TRBJ2-3 | TRBV4-1
CASSESGGTEAFF | TRBJ1-1 | TRBV6-1
CASRFTGGVNTEAFF | TRBJ1-1 | TRBV27
CASSPGQGITQF | TRBJ2-7 | TRBV6-5
CASSEETGFHYGYTF | TRBJ1-2 | TRBV6-1
CASSLAPGVETQYF | TRBJ2-5 | TRBV5-1
CASSPGVWGNQPQHF | TRBJ1-5 | TRBV7-2
CASSIQGSYNEQFF | TRBJ2-1 | TRBV19
CASSATTGSFEKLFF | TRBJ1-4 | TRBV7-2
CASSASGGYSYNEQFF | TRBJ2-1 | TRBV7-3
CSARDGGLPPSGANVLTF | TRBJ2-6 | TRBV20-1
CASTNRDRVNYEQYF | TRBJ2-7 | TRBV6-2/TRBV6-3
CASSLTGPSTDTQYF | TRBJ2-3 | TRBV7-3
CASSFGGDGYTF | TRBJ1-2 | TRBV7-9
CASSRGDRYSNQPQHF | TRBJ1-5 | TRBV5-1
CSARGYWNQPQHF | TRBJ1-5 | TRBV20-1
CASSSDSAAQWF | TRBJ2-7 | TRBV28
CASSLGGAVEKLFF | TRBJ1-4 | TRBV7-8
CASRFAGQSNQPQHF | TRBJ1-5 | TRBV6-2/TRBV6-3
CASTTGQGSKETQYF | TRBJ2-5 | TRBV5-1
CASSFPSLAQETQYF | TRBJ2-5 | TRBV12-3/TRBV12-4
CSASLGLSTDTQYF | TRBJ2-3 | TRBV20-1
CASSFRENYEQYF | TRBJ2-7 | TRBV7-2
CSVGRLGDEQYF | TRBJ2-7 | TRBV29-1
CASSPGQGLGYTF | TRBJ1-2 | TRBV18
CATSRAGGLTDTQYF | TRBJ2-3 | TRBV15
CASSRQGGTNTGELFF | TRBJ2-2 | TRBV7-3